This TCR beta chain was identified during a study of blood T cells in healthy people across ages. Study context: The capture of about one barcoded beta molecule per two T cells was achieved by template switching.

V was shortened by 4 bases and J by 9 bases, with 25 bases between the two germline ends. This CDR3 comprises 17 residues. From germline, CDR1 is SGHTA and CDR2 FQGNSA. The individuals who served as donors were healthy Caucasians living in Russia, aged about 6 to 95. Samples had at least 6.5 million PBMCs isolated from them. A second PCR, run for about 7 to 11 cycles, used a sample-barcoded 5' primer plus a J-beta primer mix. Each of the samples gave a minimum of 2.5 million paired-end reads that contained CDR3. TCRdb re-called the 5' RACE reads with MiXCR, one entry per CDR3 protein. The sample has 1.5 million to 1.9 million distinct CDR3 sequences, 42% seen once.

Material for sequencing was blood. The receptor comes from a woman between 18 and 29 years old in good health. The V call is TRBV7-2, the J call TRBJ2-1; D is perhaps TRBD1 (5 bases). The chain's CDR3 is CASSSSYIIRADSEQFF. CDR3 nucleotides: TGTGCCAGCAGCTCCTCCTATATTATACGGGCAGACAGTGAGCAGTTCTTC.